One sample yielded the 23 T cell receptor beta chains listed below, sequenced in a study of human T cells and chemical hapten exposure. A single record per CDR3 protein comes from TCRdb applying MiXCR to the RACE reads. Here the sample spans over 50,000 distinct CDR3 sequences, 9.5% to 12% being singletons. Indicated time point: patch test 1, 2 weeks after DPC sensitization. This sample's treatment: therapeutic diphenylcyclopropenone sensitization with weekly scalp DPC. The authors' total RNA extraction used unfractionated whole blood. Sequencing used whole blood, obtained in connection with sensitization to the hapten diphenylcyclopropenone (DPC). These receptors were taken from a woman aged 40 to 55 with alopecia areata. Some clones in this sample may be carry-over from other donors' samples.

In this sample, this clonotype turned up many times. The chain is built from TRBV7-2 and TRBJ1-1; the D gene is possibly TRBD1 (6 bases). V lost 4 bases, J lost 4 bases, and 13 bases lay in between. This CDR3 is built from 14 residues. Germline V lookup: CDR1 SGHTA, CDR2 FQGNSA. CDR3 loop: CASSSSRGGTEAFF. The CDR3 DNA is TGTGCCAGCAGCTCGAGCAGGGGAGGCACTGAAGCTTTCTTT.

This clonotype came up many times. The chain recombines TRBV13 with TRBJ2-7; TRBD2 matches 8 bases. V lost 0 bases, J lost 6 bases, and 7 bases stayed unmatched. Germline V gene data show CDR1 as PRHDT and CDR2 as FYEKMQ (reference sequence). The CDR3 covers 15 residues. CDR3 nucleotides: TGTGCCAGCAGCTTAGGATGGCGGGAGGAGAGCGAGCAGTACTTC. As protein: CASSLGWREESEQYF.

The chain links TRBV20-1 to TRBJ1-1; TRBD1 might be the D (6 bases). V was shortened by 7 bases and J by 4 bases, with 19 bases between the two germline ends. The CDR3 length is 14 residues. The V gene's germline CDR1 is DFQATT and CDR2 SNEGSKA (reference sequence). Written as DNA, the CDR3 is TGCAGTGGGACCATGTCGGGGGCGAGCACTGAAGCTTTCTTT. It specifies CSGTMSGASTEAFF.

This clonotype was seen ten or more times. V gene TRBV7-9 combines with J gene TRBJ2-5; 11 bases map to TRBD2. Germline V gene sequence: CDR1 SEHNR, CDR2 FQNEAQ (reference sequence). Losses at the gene ends were 8 bases for V and 4 bases for J; bases not matched to a gene: 3. The CDR3 contains 13 residues. Written as DNA, the CDR3 is TGTGCCAGCCGACTAGCGGGAATAGAGACCCAGTACTTC. Its protein product is CASRLAGIETQYF.

The chain is built from TRBV5-1 and TRBJ2-1; D possibly uses TRBD1 or TRBD2 (5 bases each). The CDR3 runs to 13 residues. V was trimmed by 9 bases and J by 6 bases, leaving 16 bases between them. Germline assignment: CDR1 SGHRS and CDR2 YFSETQ. CDR3: CATTPGDANEQFF. The DNA of the CDR3 is TGCGCCACCACGCCCGGGGACGCCAATGAGCAGTTCTTC.

This clonotype was counted a few times. The chain uses TRBV7-9 and TRBJ1-1; D call uncertain. Trimming removed 2 bases from V and 4 bases from J, with 8 bases in between. Germline loops: CDR1 SEHNR, CDR2 FQNEAQ (reference sequence). This CDR3 is built from 13 residues. CDR3 sequence reads: CASSLSGSTEAFF. The CDR3 DNA follows: TGTGCCAGCAGCTTATCCGGTAGCACTGAAGCTTTCTTT.

This clonotype came up many times. The CDR3 nucleotides are TGTGCCAGCAGTTTCAGGGACTCCCTCAACAATGAGCAGTTCTTC. It encodes CASSFRDSLNNEQFF. The chain carries TRBV12-3 or TRBV12-4 and TRBJ2-1; possibly TRBD2 for D (6 bases). Between the trimmed V and J ends, which lost 3 bases and 5 bases, there was a span of 14 bases. CDR3 size: 15 residues.

A few counts support this clonotype. The chain combines TRBV7-6 with TRBJ1-5, with D tentatively TRBD1 (5 bases). V gave up 7 bases and J gave up 9 bases, with 19 bases separating them. The CDR3 has 14 residues. Germline CDR1 SGHVS, CDR2 FNYEAQ. CDR3: CASTPGGDLGPQHF. CDR3 nucleotides: TGTGCCAGCACTCCCGGTGGGGACCTGGGGCCCCAGCATTTT.

This clonotype has ten or more counts. The chain carries TRBV27 and TRBJ1-1; tentative D call: TRBD1 (5 bases). The CDR3 contains 15 residues. Germline CDR1 is MNHEY and CDR2 is SMNVEV (reference sequence). V lost 2 bases and J lost 3, with 13 bases in between. The CDR3 DNA reads TGTGCCAGCAGTTTAGTTGGGAAAGGGGACACTGAAGCTTTCTTT. Residues: CASSLVGKGDTEAFF.

This clonotype was observed many times. The chain couples TRBV10-3 to TRBJ1-1, with D hard to call. V gave up 2 bases and J gave up 4 bases, with 11 bases separating them. Looked up from germline, CDR1 is ENHRY and CDR2 is SYGVKD. The CDR3 runs to 14 residues. The CDR3 bases are TGTGCCATCAGTGAGAGGGAAGAGAGCACTGAAGCTTTCTTT. Encoded protein: CAISEREESTEAFF.

In this sample, this clonotype turned up once. The V and J genes are TRBV28 and TRBJ2-5; D call uncertain. V lost 3 bases and J 0 bases, leaving 5 bases between the germline ends. Germline lookup yields CDR1 MDHEN and CDR2 SYDVKM. The CDR3 length is 13 residues. The CDR3 loop reads CASSLSHQETQYF. CDR3 DNA sequence: TGTGCCAGCAGTTTGTCCCACCAAGAGACCCAGTACTTC.

V is TRBV10-3 and J is TRBJ2-1, with 10 nucleotides matching TRBD2. V lost 7 bases, J lost 8 bases, and 8 bases stayed unmatched. Germline CDR1 and CDR2: ENHRY and SYGVKD. The CDR3 has 14 amino acids. This CDR3 reads CAINPSGRGDEQFF. CDR3 coding DNA: TGTGCCATCAATCCTAGCGGGAGAGGGGATGAGCAGTTCTTC.

This clonotype was counted at least ten times. This rearrangement joins TRBV12-3 or TRBV12-4 to TRBJ1-1; TRBD1 aligns across 7 bases. The CDR3 runs to 14 residues. The V gene end was trimmed by 6 bases and the J gene end by 2 bases; junction bases not matched to a gene: 6. CDR3 DNA: TGTGCCAGCAGACTGGGACAGCACAACACTGAAGCTTTCTTT. Its translation: CASRLGQHNTEAFF.

This clonotype has ten or more counts. The chain recombines TRBV20-1 with TRBJ2-5; D might be TRBD2 (5 bases). CDR3 size: 13 residues. The V end was cut by 2 bases, the J end by 2 bases, with 9 bases between. Germline CDR1 and CDR2: DFQATT and SNEGSKA (reference sequence). The CDR3 loop reads CSARYREQETQYF. The CDR3 region has the DNA TGCAGTGCTAGATATAGGGAGCAAGAGACCCAGTACTTC.

This clonotype has a count of ten or more. The chain couples TRBV3-1 to TRBJ2-1, with TRBD2 matching 16 bases. This CDR3 has 20 residues. With 4 bases clipped from V and 2 bases from J, the junction kept 11 bases outside the gene matches. In germline, CDR1 is LGHDT, CDR2 YNNKEL (reference sequence). CDR3 sequence (DNA): TGTGCCAGCAGCCTCTACCCCCCGGGACTAGCGGGGGGGGCCTACAATGAGCAGTTCTTC. As protein: CASSLYPPGLAGGAYNEQFF.

The chain combines TRBV3-1 with TRBJ2-5, with TRBD1 matching 7 bases. Germline-derived CDR1 and CDR2 are LGHDT and YNNKEL (reference sequence). The V segment lost 2 bases and the J segment 3 bases; nucleotides outside the gene matches: 9. The CDR3 is made up of 16 amino acids. The CDR3 DNA reads TGTGCCAGCAGCCAACCGACGACAGGGTGGGAAGAGACCCAGTACTTC. Translated: CASSQPTTGWEETQYF.

This clonotype was seen repeatedly, ten times or more. V gene TRBV6-5 combines with J gene TRBJ1-4; D remains ambiguous. Looked up from germline, CDR1 is MNHEY and CDR2 is SVGAGI. CDR3 size: 14 residues. V lost 0 bases and J lost 7, with 9 bases in between. In DNA, the CDR3 is TGTGCCAGCAGTTACTCTGGGGTGGGTGAAAAACTGTTTTTT. It encodes CASSYSGVGEKLFF.

This clonotype came up many times. V is TRBV7-8 and J is TRBJ1-2; D might be TRBD1 (5 bases). CDR1 and CDR2 from the germline V gene are SGHVS and FQNEAQ. The CDR3 loop spans 14 amino acids. V was cut by 1 base and J by 6 bases, with 12 bases left in between. The CDR3: CASSLGTIGDGYTF. The CDR3 DNA reads as TGTGCCAGCAGCTTAGGGACAATAGGCGATGGCTACACCTTC.

This clonotype was observed once. The chain has TRBV29-1 and TRBJ2-5; 11 nucleotides line up with TRBD1. Germline V gives CDR1 SQVTM, CDR2 ANQGSEA. The CDR3 length is 12 residues. Trimming cost V 4 bases and J 5 bases; bases outside gene matches: 0. In DNA form, the CDR3 reads TGCAGCGTTGGGACAGGGGGCGAGACCCAGTACTTC. Translating it yields CSVGTGGETQYF.

This clonotype was seen at least ten times. This chain links TRBV28 with TRBJ1-2, with 7 nucleotides matching TRBD1. This CDR3 region has 15 residues. Germline V lookup: CDR1 MDHEN, CDR2 SYDVKM. The junction had 11 bases not matched to a gene; V was cut back by 5 bases and J by 5 bases. CDR3 in DNA: TGTGCCAGCAGTCCGGGGACAGCCGCGTCTTATGGCTACACCTTC. It encodes CASSPGTAASYGYTF.

Only a few counts were recorded for this clonotype. The rearrangement links TRBV6-2 or TRBV6-3 to TRBJ1-5; D is undetermined. The V gene lost 6 bases and the J gene lost 0 bases, with 9 bases spanning the gap. The germline V gene has CDR1 MNHEY and CDR2 SVGEGT. The CDR3 is 14 residues long. CDR3 residues: CASRGFNSNQPQHF. The CDR3 region has the DNA TGTGCCAGCAGGGGATTCAATAGCAATCAGCCCCAGCATTTT.

This sequence joins TRBV7-8 and TRBJ2-5; a weak D match, TRBD2 (5 bases). The CDR3 sequence is 12 residues long. Deletions cut 6 bases from V and 3 bases from J, with 8 bases between. Germline V gene data show CDR1 as SGHVS and CDR2 as FQNEAQ. The CDR3, as DNA: TGTGCCAGCAGACTCGGGGAAGAGACCCAGTACTTC. This gives the protein CASRLGEETQYF.

In nucleotides, the CDR3 is TGTGCCAGCAGCTTTTTCTCGGCAGGGGGCTACGAGCAGTACTTC. Translated: CASSFFSAGGYEQYF. The chain is built from TRBV11-1 and TRBJ2-7; TRBD1 matches at 7 bases. CDR1 and CDR2 (germline): SGHAT, FQDESV (reference sequence). V lost 3 bases, J lost 3 bases, and 8 bases stayed unmatched. This CDR3 spans 15 amino acids.